This entry features one TCR beta chain sequence. Its cognate antigen has yet to be identified. The sample holds no much larger clone one base away, and base qualities are not on file. The data are from a study of response to subunit inactivated influenza vaccine (dated by TCRdb to the late 2010s). At the level of the whole study: The study used deep quantitative T cell receptor repertoire profiling to track responses to a trivalent subunit inactivated influenza vaccine. Study-wide conclusions, independent of this receptor: The authors proposed that each seasonal influenza vaccination may bring in only a limited number of new T cells.

The CDR3, cysteine through phenylalanine, is 14 amino acids long. The only DNA kept is the CDR3, 42 bases in frame from the first base. V and J are trimmed by 4 bases and 0 bases, and the gene matches miss 2 bases of the junction. The germline V gene (reference sequence) gives CDR1 as DFQATT and CDR2 as SNEGSKA. Library creation used RT-PCR. This sample was sequenced with an Illumina HiSeq 2500. Using fastp at Q25 and MiXCR, TCRdb reprocessed the public reads and kept productive beta chains. Each entry merges the rows of one CDR3 protein and shows their most common DNA and genes. This sample comprises approximately 520,000 distinct CDR3 sequences, around 25% of them detected only once. The ten largest make up around 2% of the sample.

The TCR sequence derives from a man between 45 and 60 years old who received an inactivated influenza vaccine. Donor details come from another sample of the same person, matched by shared clones. Rearrangement joined TRBV20-1 to TRBJ2-7; the central 11 bases match TRBD2. Material: CD4+ T cells sorted from PBMCs, obtained roughly 5 days after vaccination. The CDR3 protein sequence reads: CSAKTSGSSYEQYF. At the DNA level, the sequence is TGCAGTGCTAAAACTAGCGGGAGCTCCTACGAGCAGTACTTC.